This T cell receptor beta chain is from a study of blood T cell repertoires in COVID-19. Trimming removed 0 bases from V and 3 bases from J, with 12 bases in between. Germline V CDR1 and CDR2: SGHRS, YFSETQ. The CDR3 is 16 residues long. As handled by the study authors: Researchers report that nucleated cell counts were estimated from reference gene primer amplification. Only in-frame clones appear in the TCRdb table, and some are missing; sequencing was by immunoSEQ multiplex PCR. The V and J calls and clone size are taken from that table; D and trimming were inferred from the DNA. The table has 100,000 or so clones, roughly 89% seen once; the top ten hold around 2%.

The rearrangement links TRBV5-1 to TRBJ1-4; D remains ambiguous. Material for sequencing was peripheral blood. The sequence came from a man aged 65-85 years with active or convalescent COVID-19. The CDR3 DNA is TGCGCCAGCAGCTTGGCCCTAATGGGAGCTAATGAAAAACTGTTTTTT. It encodes CASSLALMGANEKLFF.